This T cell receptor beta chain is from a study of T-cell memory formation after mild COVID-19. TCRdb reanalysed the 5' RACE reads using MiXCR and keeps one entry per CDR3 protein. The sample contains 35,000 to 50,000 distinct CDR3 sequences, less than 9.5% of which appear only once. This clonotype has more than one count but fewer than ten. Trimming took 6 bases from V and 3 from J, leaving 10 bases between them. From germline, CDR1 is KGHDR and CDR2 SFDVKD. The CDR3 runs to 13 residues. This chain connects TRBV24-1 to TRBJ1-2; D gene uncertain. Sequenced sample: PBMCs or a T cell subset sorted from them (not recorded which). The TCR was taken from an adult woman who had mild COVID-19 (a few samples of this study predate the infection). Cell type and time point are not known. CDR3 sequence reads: CATSQNRDYGYTF. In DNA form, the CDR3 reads TGTGCCACCAGTCAGAACCGAGACTATGGCTACACCTTC.